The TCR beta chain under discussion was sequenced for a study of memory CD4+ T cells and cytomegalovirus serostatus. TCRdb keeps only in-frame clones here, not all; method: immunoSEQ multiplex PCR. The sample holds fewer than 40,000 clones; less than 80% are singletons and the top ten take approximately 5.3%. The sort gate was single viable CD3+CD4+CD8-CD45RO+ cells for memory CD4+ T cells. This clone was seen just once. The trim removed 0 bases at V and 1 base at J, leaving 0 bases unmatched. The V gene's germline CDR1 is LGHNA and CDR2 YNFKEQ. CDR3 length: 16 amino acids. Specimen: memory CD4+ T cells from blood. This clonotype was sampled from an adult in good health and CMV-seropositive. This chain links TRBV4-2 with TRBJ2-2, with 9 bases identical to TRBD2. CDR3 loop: CASSQDSGGNTGELFF. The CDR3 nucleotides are TGTGCCAGCAGCCAAGATAGCGGGGGGAACACCGGGGAGCTGTTTTTT.